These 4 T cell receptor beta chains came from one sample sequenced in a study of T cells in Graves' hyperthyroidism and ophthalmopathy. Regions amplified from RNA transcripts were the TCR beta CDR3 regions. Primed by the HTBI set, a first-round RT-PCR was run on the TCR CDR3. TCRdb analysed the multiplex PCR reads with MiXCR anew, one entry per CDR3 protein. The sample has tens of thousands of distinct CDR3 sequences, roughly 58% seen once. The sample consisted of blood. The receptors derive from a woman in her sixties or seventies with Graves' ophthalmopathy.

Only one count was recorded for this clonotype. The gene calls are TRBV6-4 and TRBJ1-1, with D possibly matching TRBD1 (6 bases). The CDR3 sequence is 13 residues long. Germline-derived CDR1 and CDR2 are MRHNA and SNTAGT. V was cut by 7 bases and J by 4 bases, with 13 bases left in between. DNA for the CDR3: TGTGCCAGCACCCCAGGGGAAATCACTGAAGCTTTCTTT. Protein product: CASTPGEITEAFF.

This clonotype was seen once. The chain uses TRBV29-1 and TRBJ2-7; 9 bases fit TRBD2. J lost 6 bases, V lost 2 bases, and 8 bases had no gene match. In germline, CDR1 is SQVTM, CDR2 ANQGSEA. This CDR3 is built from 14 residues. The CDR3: CSVESSGGFSEQYF. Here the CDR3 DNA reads TGCAGCGTTGAAAGCAGCGGGGGGTTCTCCGAGCAGTACTTC.

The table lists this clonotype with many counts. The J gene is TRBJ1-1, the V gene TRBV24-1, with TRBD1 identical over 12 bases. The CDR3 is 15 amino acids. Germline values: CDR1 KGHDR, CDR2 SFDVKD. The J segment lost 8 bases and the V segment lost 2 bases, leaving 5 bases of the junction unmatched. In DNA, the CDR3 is TGTGCCACCAGTGATTCCCGGGACAGGGGGCGGGAAGCTTTCTTT. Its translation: CATSDSRDRGREAFF.

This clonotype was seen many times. CDR3 loop: CASSLWGSGGAADTQYF. CDR3 in DNA: TGTGCCAGCAGCTTATGGGGTAGCGGGGGGGCCGCAGATACGCAGTATTTT. This chain links TRBV7-3 with TRBJ2-3; TRBD2 agrees at 11 bases. The CDR3 is 17 amino acids. V gave up 2 bases and J gave up 4 bases; unmatched junction bases: 8. Looked up from germline, CDR1 is SGHTA and CDR2 is FQGTGA.